The 8 T cell receptor beta chains below were found in one sample sequenced in a study of T cell changes during pregnancy in multiple sclerosis. The method was immunoSEQ multiplex PCR; TCRdb's version includes in-frame clones alone and lacks a portion of them. The table lists some 31,000 clones, roughly nine tenths of them singletons. Sequenced material: CD8+ T cells from peripheral blood mononuclear cells, taken in the third trimester of pregnancy. The source of these receptors is a female donor with multiple sclerosis, enrolled in a pregnancy study.

V gene TRBV28 combines with J gene TRBJ2-7, with D uncertain. There are 13 residues in the CDR3. The germline V gene encodes CDR1 MDHEN and CDR2 SYDVKM. V lost 4 bases and J 3 bases, leaving 10 bases between the germline ends. CDR3: CASSSRPYYEQYF. The CDR3 region has the DNA TGTGCCAGCAGTTCGCGGCCCTACTACGAGCAGTACTTC.

This clone is a singleton in its sample. This rearrangement joins TRBV5-1 to TRBJ2-2; 7 bases are a match to TRBD1. With 0 bases clipped from V and 5 bases from J, the junction kept 7 bases outside the gene matches. There are 16 residues in the CDR3. From germline, CDR1 is SGHRS and CDR2 YFSETQ. The CDR3 DNA is TGCGCCAGCAGCTTGGTAGGGGGCAGTCGAACCGGGGAGCTGTTTTTT. Encoded protein: CASSLVGGSRTGELFF.

This rearrangement joins TRBV5-1 to TRBJ1-1, with no clear D. CDR1 is SGHRS and CDR2 is YFSETQ in the germline V gene. V gave up 0 bases and J gave up 4 bases, with 19 bases separating them. The CDR3 length is 17 residues. CDR3 sequence reads: CASSLAKRASPGTEAFF. DNA of the CDR3: TGCGCCAGCAGCTTGGCGAAGCGGGCCTCCCCGGGCACTGAAGCTTTCTTT.

V usage is TRBV6-5 and J usage is TRBJ1-2, with 7 bases fitting TRBD1. Trimming cost V 5 bases and J 6 bases; bases outside gene matches: 12. This CDR3 is 15 amino acids long. Germline V gene lookup returns CDR1 MNHEY and CDR2 SVGAGI. DNA of the CDR3: TGTGCCAGCAGTAGCTTCGCGACAGGGCTCGATGGCTACACCTTC. Residues: CASSSFATGLDGYTF.

This clone appeared a single time. This rearrangement joins TRBV27 to TRBJ1-1, with TRBD1 matching 9 bases. The CDR3 has 15 amino acids. V was pared by 5 bases and J by 4 bases, with 8 bases of the junction left unmatched. Per the germline V gene, CDR1 is MNHEY and CDR2 is SMNVEV (reference sequence). In DNA form, the CDR3 reads TGTGCCAGCAGTGACAGGGGGGCCCCGAGCACTGAAGCTTTCTTT. This encodes CASSDRGAPSTEAFF.

The chain has TRBV29-1 and TRBJ2-7; 9 bases are a match to TRBD2. This CDR3 has 17 amino acids. The V and J ends lost 4 bases and 0 bases, in that order; junction bases with no gene match: 13. In germline, CDR1 is SQVTM, CDR2 ANQGSEA. In DNA, the CDR3 is TGCAGCGTTGTCTGGGCCAACGGACTAGCGAACTCCTACGAGCAGTACTTC. It yields the protein CSVVWANGLANSYEQYF.

The chain links TRBV29-1 to TRBJ1-3; D unclear. Germline CDR1 SQVTM, CDR2 ANQGSEA. The length of the CDR3 is 18 residues. The ends were cut back, 6 bases at V and 0 bases at J, with 24 bases in the middle. The CDR3 DNA is TGCAGCGTCCTGAGTACAGAAGGCTCGGCCAGCTCTGGAAACACCATATATTTT. Protein sequence: CSVLSTEGSASSGNTIYF.

The chain uses TRBV28 and TRBJ2-5, with D tentatively TRBD2 (6 bases). The CDR3 sequence is 17 residues long. Between the trimmed V and J ends, which lost 2 bases and 4 bases, there was a span of 20 bases. Germline assignment: CDR1 MDHEN and CDR2 SYDVKM. CDR3 coding DNA: TGTGCCAGCAGTTTACCGAGACTAGGAGGCGCTAGAGAGACCCAGTACTTC. It yields the protein CASSLPRLGGARETQYF.